This TCR beta chain originates from a study of blood T cell repertoires in COVID-19. Across the whole study: The analysed material was cDNA or gDNA that came from T cells, B-cell-depleted T cells, or PBMCs.

This table comes from immunoSEQ multiplex PCR, and its TCRdb copy is limited to in-frame clones, with some not included. The sample records about 98,000 clones, about 85% being singletons. The V end lost 1 base, the J end lost 2 bases, and 15 bases lay between the germline ends. Germline assignment: CDR1 SGHTA and CDR2 FQGNSA. The CDR3 contains 17 residues. V is TRBV7-2 and J is TRBJ1-5; D not resolved. The sample taken for sequencing was peripheral blood. The source is a man aged 50 to 60 with active COVID-19. The CDR3 loop is CASSLELNTRGNQPQHF. CDR3 nucleotides: TGTGCCAGCAGCTTAGAGCTAAACACGAGGGGCAATCAGCCCCAGCATTTT.